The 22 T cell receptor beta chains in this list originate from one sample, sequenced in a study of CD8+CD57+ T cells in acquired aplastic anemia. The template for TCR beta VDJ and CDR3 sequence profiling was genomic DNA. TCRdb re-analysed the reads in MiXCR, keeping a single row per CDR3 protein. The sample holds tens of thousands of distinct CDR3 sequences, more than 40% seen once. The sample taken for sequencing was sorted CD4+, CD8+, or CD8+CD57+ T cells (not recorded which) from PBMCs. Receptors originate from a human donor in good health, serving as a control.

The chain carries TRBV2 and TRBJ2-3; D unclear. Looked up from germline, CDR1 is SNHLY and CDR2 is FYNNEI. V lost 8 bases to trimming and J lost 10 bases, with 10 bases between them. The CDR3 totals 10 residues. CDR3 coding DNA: TGTGCCAGCGAAGGTAGGGCGCAGTATTTT. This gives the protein CASEGRAQYF.

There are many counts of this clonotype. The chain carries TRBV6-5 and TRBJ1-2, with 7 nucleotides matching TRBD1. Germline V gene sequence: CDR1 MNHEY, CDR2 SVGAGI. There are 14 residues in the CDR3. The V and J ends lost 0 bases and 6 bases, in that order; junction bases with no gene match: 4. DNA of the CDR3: TGTGCCAGCAGTTACTCGGGACAGCTCGATGGCTACACCTTC. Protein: CASSYSGQLDGYTF.

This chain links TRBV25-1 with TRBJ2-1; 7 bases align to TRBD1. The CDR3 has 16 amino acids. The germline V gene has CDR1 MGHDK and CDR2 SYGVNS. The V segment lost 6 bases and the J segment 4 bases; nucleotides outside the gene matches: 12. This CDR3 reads CASSRPTGATYNEQFF. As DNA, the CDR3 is TGTGCCAGCAGCCGACCTACAGGGGCTACATACAATGAGCAGTTCTTC.

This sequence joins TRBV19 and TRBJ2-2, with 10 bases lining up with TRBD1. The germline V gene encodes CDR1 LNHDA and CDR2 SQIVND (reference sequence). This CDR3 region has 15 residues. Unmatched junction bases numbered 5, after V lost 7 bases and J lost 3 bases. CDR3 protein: CASTGTGAYTGELFF. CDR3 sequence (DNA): TGTGCCAGTACTGGGACAGGGGCTTACACCGGGGAGCTGTTTTTT.

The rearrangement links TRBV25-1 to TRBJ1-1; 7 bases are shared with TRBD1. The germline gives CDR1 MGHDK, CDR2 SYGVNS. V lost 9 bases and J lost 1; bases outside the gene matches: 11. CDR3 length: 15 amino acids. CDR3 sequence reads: CASSSSTGKNTEAFF. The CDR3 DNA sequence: TGTGCCAGTAGTTCTTCGACAGGGAAGAACACTGAAGCTTTCTTT.

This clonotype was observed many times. The CDR3 DNA reads TGTGCCAGCAGCGATACAGGGTCATCTGGCTACACCTTC. Translation: CASSDTGSSGYTF. J is TRBJ1-2 and V is TRBV9; TRBD1 might be the D (6 bases). With 3 bases removed from V and 7 bases from J, the gap between germline ends came to 13 bases. Germline V gives CDR1 SGDLS, CDR2 YYNGEE. The length of the CDR3 is 13 residues.

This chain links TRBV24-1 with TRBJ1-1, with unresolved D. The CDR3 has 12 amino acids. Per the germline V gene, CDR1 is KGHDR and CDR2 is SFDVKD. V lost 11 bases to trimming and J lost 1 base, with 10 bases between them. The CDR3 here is CASAAGNTEAFF. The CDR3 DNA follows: TGTGCCAGCGCGGCCGGGAACACTGAAGCTTTCTTT.

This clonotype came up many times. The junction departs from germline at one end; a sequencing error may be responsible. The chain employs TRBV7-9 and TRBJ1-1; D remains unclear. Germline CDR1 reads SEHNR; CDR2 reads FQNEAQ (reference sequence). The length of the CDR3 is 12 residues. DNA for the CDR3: TGTGCCAGCATCTTATGGGGTGGAGAAGCTTTCTTT. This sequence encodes CASILWGGEAFF.

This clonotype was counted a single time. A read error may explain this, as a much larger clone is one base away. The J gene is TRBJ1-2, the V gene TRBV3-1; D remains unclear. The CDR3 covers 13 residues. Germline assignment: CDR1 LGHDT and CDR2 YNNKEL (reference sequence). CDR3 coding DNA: TGTGCCGGCAGCCATGCTCCCGCCGAGGCCTACACCTTC. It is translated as CAGSHAPAEAYTF.

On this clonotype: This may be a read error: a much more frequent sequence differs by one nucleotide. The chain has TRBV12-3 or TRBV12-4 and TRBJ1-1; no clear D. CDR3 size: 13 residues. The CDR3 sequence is CACSPRQNTEAFF. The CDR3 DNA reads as TGTGCCTGCAGTCCCCGACAGAACACTGAAGCTTTCTTT.

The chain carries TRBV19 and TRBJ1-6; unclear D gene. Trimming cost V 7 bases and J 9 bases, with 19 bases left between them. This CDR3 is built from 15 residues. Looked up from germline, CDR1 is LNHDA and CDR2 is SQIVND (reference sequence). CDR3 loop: CASTNTDELTSPLHF. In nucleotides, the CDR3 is TGTGCCAGTACCAATACGGACGAGTTGACTTCACCCCTCCACTTT.

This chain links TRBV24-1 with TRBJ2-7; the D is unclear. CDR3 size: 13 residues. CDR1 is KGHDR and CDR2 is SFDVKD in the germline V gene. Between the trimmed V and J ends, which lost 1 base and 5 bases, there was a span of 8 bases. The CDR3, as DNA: TGTGCCACCAGTGATTTTCAGTACAACGAGCAGTACTTC. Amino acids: CATSDFQYNEQYF.

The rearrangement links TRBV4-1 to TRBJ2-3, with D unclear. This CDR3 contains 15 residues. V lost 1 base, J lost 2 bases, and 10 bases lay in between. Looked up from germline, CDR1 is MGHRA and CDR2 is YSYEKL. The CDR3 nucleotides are TGCGCCAGCAGCCAAGGTGGCACCTCCACAGATACGCAGTATTTT. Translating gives CASSQGGTSTDTQYF.

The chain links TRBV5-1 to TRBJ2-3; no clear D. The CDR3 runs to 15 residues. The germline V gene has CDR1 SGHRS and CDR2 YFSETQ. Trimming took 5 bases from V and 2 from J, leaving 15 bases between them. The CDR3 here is CASRLGPQNTDTQYF. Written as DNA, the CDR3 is TGCGCCAGCAGACTTGGGCCTCAGAACACAGATACGCAGTATTTT.

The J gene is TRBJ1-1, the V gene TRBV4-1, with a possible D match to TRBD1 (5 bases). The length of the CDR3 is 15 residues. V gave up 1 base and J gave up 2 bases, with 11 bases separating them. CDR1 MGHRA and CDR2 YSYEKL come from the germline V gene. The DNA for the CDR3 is TGCGCCAGCAGCCAAGGAGAAGGGGTTAACACTGAAGCTTTCTTT. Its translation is CASSQGEGVNTEAFF.

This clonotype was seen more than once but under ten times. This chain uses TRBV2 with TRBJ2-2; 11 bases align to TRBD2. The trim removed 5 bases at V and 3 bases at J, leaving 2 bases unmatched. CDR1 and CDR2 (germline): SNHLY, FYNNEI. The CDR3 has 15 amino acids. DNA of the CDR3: TGTGCCAGCAGTATAGCGGGGGGGCACACCGGGGAGCTGTTTTTT. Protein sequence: CASSIAGGHTGELFF.

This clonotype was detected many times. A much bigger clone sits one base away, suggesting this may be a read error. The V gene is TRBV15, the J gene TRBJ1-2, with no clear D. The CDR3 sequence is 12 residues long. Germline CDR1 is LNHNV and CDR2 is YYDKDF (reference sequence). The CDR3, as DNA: TGTACCACCAGCAGAGGTGACTATGGCTACACCTTC. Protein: CTTSRGDYGYTF.

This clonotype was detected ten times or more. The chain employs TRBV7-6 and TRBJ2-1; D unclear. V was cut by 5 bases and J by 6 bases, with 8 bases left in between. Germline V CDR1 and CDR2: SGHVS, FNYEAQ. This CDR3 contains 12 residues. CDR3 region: CASSPGSNEQFF. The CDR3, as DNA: TGTGCCAGCAGCCCTGGCAGCAATGAGCAGTTCTTC.

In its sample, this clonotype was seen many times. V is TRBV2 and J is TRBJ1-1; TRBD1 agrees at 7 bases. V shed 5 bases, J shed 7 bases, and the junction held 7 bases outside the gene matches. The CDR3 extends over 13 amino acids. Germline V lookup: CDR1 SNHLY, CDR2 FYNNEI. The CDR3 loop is CASSTGATFEAFF. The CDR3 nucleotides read TGTGCCAGCAGTACAGGGGCCACATTTGAAGCTTTCTTT.

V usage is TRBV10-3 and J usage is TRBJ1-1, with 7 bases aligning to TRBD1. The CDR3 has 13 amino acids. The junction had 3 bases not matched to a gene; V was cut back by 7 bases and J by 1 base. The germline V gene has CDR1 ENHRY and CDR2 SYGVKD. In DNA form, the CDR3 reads TGTGCCATCAAGGGGGCTCCGAACACTGAAGCTTTCTTT. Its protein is CAIKGAPNTEAFF.

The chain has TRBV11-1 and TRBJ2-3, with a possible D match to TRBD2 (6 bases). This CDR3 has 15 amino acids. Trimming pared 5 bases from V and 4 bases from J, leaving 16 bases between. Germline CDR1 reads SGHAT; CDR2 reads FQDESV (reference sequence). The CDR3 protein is CASSAGLSSADTQYF. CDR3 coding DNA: TGTGCCAGCAGCGCCGGACTTTCTAGCGCAGATACGCAGTATTTT.

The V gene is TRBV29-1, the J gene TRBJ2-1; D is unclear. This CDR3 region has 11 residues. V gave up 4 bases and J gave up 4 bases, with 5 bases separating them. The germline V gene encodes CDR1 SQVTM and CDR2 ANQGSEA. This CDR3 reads CSVVRYNEQFF. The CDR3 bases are TGCAGCGTTGTCCGGTACAATGAGCAGTTCTTC.